Listed here is a single T cell receptor (beta chain). Assay: immunoSEQ multiplex PCR; the TCRdb copy retains only in-frame clones and omits some. This table holds roughly 190,000 clones, around 90% found once. These data originate in a study of blood T cell repertoires in COVID-19. Study at large: PBMCs, B-cell-depleted T cells, or T cells provided the cDNA or gDNA that made up the material.

The CDR3 is made up of 19 amino acids. Per the germline V gene, CDR1 is SEHNR and CDR2 is FQNEAQ (reference sequence). V was shortened by 2 bases and J by 1 base, with 24 bases between the two germline ends. The sequenced sample consisted of peripheral blood. The source is a human donor in a cohort sampled during active COVID-19. The chain combines TRBV7-9 with TRBJ2-7; D is possibly TRBD2 (6 bases). The CDR3 DNA is TGTGCCAGCAGCTTAACGCCTCACACAAAGCCCGGGGGATCCTACGAGCAGTACTTC. Translated: CASSLTPHTKPGGSYEQYF.